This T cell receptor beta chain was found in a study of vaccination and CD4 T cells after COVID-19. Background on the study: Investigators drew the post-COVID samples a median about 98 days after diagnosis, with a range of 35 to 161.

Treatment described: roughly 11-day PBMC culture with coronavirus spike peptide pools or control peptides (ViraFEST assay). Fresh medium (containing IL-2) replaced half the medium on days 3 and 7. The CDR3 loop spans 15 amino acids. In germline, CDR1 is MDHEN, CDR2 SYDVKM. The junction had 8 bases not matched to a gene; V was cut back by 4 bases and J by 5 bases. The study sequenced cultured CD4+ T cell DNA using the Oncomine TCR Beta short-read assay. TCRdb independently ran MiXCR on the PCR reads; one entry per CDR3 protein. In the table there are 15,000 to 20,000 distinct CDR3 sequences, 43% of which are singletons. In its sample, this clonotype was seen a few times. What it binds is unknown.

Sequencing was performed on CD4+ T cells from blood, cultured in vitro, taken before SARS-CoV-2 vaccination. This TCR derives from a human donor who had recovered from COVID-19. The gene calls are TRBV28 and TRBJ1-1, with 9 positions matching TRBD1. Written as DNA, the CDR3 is TGTGCCAGCAGTTCCCCACAGGGGGCAGGGACTGAAGCTTTCTTT. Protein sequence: CASSSPQGAGTEAFF.